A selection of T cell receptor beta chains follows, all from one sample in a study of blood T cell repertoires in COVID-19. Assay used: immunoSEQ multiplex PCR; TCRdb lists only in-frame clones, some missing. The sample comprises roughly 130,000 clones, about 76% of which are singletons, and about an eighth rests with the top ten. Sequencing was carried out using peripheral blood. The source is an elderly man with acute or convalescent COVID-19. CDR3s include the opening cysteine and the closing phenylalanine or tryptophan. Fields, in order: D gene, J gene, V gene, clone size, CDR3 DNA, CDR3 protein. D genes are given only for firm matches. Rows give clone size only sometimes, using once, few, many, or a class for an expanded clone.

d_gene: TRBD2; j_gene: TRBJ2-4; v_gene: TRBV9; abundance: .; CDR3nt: TGTGCCAGCAGCGTAGCTACGGGAGGTGGGAACATTCAGTACTTC; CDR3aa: CASSVATGGGNIQYF
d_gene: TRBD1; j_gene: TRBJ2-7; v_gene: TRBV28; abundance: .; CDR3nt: TGTGCCAGCAGTTTGCCCGGGACAGGGAATTACGAGCAGTACTTC; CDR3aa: CASSLPGTGNYEQYF
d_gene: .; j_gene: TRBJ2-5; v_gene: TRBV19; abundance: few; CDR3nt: TGTGCCAGTAGTTTCGGCGGGGCGAGCCAAGAGACCCAGTACTTC; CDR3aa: CASSFGGASQETQYF
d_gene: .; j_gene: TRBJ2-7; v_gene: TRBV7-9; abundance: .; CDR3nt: TGTGCCAGCAGCCCGGCGTTTTCTAGCGTAGCCAACGAGCAGTACTTC; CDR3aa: CASSPAFSSVANEQYF
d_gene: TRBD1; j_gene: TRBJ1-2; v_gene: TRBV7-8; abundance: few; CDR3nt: TGTGCCAGCAGCTCAGCCGGGACAGGGGCCGTACTCTTC; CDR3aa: CASSSAGTGAVLF
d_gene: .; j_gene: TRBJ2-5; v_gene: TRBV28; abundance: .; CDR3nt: TGTGCCAGCAGTTTATCCAAAGAGACCCAGTACTTC; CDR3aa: CASSLSKETQYF
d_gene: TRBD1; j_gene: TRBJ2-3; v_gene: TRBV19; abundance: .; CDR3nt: TGTGCCAGTAGTAGGAGGACAGGGGGCACAGATACGCAGTATTTT; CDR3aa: CASSRRTGGTDTQYF
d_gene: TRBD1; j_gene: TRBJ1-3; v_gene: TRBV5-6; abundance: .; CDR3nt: TGTGCCAGCAGCCCGCCTGGGACAGGGAGAAACACCATATATTTT; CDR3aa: CASSPPGTGRNTIYF
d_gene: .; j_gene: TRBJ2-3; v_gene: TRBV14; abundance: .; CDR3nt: TGTGCCAGCAGCCAAGGAGGGTCAGATGCAGATACGCAGTATTTT; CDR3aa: CASSQGGSDADTQYF
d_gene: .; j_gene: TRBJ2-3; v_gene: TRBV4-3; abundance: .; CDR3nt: TGCGCCAGCAGCCCGGCGGGGATGAGAACAGATACGCAGTATTTT; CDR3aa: CASSPAGMRTDTQYF
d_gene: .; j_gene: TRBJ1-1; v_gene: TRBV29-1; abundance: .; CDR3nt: TGCAGCGCCATGTCTTCGGGCGGGCACACTGAAGCTTTCTTT; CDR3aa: CSAMSSGGHTEAFF
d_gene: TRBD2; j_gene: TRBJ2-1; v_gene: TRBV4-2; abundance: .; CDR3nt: TGTGCCAGCAGCCAAGATACGGGGGGCTCCTACAATGAGCAGTTCTTC; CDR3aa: CASSQDTGGSYNEQFF
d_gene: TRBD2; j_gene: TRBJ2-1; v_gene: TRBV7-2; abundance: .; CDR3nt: TGTGCCAGCAGCGCGTCACTAGCGGGGGGCAATGAGCAGTTCTTC; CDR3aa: CASSASLAGGNEQFF
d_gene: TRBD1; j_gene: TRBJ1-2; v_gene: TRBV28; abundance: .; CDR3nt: TGTGCCAGCAGTTCGACCGACAGGGTCTATGGCTACACCTTC; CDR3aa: CASSSTDRVYGYTF
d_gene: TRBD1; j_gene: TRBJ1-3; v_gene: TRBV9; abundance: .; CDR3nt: TGTGCCAGCAGCGTAGGGAACAGGGGGTCCGGAAACACCATATATTTT; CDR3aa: CASSVGNRGSGNTIYF
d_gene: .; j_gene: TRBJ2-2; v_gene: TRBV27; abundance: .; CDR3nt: TGTGCCAGCAGGGGGCGTCCCGGGGAGCTGTTTTTT; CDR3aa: CASRGRPGELFF
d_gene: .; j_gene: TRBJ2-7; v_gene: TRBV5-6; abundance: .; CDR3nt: TGTGCCAGCAGCTGGAGGGGCAACGAGCAGTACTTC; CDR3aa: CASSWRGNEQYF
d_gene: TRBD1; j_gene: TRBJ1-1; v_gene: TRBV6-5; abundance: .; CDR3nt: TGTGCCAGCAGTTACCGGACAGGGGGCGGCACTGAAGCTTTCTTT; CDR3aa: CASSYRTGGGTEAFF
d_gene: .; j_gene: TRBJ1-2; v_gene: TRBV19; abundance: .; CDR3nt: TGTGCCAGTAGTATCCAAAACTATGGCTACACCTTC; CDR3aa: CASSIQNYGYTF
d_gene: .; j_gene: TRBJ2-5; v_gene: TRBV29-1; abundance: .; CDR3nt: TGCAGCGTTGTTATTGAGGGACACCCAGGGGAGACCCAGTACTTC; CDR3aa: CSVVIEGHPGETQYF
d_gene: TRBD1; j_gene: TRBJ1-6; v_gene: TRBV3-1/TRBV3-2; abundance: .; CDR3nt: TGTGCCAGCAGCCAGGGACAGGGGTCGTATTCCCCCCTCCACTTT; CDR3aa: CASSQGQGSYSPLHF
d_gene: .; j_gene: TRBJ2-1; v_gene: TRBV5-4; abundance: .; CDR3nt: TGTGCCAGCAGCTCGACATACCCCAGCGGTGAGCAGTTCTTC; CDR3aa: CASSSTYPSGEQFF
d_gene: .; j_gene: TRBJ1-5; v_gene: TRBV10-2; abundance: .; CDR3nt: TGCGCCAGCAGTGATGGGCAGACAGCAAATCAGCCCCAGCATTTT; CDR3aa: CASSDGQTANQPQHF
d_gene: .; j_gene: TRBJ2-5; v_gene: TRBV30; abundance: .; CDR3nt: TGTGCCTGGAGTGTACAGACTAGAGGCCGGGGGGAGACCCAGTACTTC; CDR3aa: CAWSVQTRGRGETQYF
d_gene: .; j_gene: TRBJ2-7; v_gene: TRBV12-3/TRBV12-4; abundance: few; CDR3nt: TGTGCCAGCAGCTACTCCTACGAGCAGTACTTC; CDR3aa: CASSYSYEQYF
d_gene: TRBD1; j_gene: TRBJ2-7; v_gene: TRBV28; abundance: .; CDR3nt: TGTGCCAGCAGACCCGGGACAGGAACCTACGAGCAGTACTTC; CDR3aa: CASRPGTGTYEQYF
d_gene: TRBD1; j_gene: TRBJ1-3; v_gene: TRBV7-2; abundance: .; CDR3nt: TGTGCCAGCAGGGGACAGGGTCATATCTCTGGAAACACCATATATTTT; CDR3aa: CASRGQGHISGNTIYF